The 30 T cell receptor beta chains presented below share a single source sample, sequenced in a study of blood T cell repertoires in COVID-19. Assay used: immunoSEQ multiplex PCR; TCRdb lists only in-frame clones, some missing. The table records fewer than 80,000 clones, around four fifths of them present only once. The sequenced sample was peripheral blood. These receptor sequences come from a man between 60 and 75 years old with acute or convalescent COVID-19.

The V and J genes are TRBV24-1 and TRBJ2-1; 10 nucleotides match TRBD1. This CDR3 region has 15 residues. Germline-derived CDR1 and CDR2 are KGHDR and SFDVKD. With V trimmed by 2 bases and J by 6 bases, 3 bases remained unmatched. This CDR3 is CATSDSGQGINEQFF. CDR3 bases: TGTGCCACCAGTGATTCGGGACAGGGGATCAATGAGCAGTTCTTC.

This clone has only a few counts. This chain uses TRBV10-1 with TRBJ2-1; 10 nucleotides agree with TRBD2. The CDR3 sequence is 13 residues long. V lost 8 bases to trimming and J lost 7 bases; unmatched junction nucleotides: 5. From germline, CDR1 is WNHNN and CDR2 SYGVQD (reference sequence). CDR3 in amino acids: CASEASGSNEQFF. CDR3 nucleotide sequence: TGCGCCAGCGAGGCTAGCGGGAGTAATGAGCAGTTCTTC.

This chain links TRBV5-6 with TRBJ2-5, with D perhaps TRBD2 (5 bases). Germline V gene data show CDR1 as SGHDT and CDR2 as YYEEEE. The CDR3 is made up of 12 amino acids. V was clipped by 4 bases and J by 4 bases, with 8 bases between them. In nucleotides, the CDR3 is TGTGCCAGCAGCGAGGGTCGAGAGACCCAGTACTTC. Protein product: CASSEGRETQYF.

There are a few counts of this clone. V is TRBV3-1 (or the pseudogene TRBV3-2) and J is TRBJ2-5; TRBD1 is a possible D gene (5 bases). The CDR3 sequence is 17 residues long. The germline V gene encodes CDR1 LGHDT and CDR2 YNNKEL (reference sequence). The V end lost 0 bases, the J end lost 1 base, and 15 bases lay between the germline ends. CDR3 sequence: CASSQDVARALQETQYF. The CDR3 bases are TGTGCCAGCAGCCAAGATGTGGCCAGGGCTCTCCAAGAGACCCAGTACTTC.

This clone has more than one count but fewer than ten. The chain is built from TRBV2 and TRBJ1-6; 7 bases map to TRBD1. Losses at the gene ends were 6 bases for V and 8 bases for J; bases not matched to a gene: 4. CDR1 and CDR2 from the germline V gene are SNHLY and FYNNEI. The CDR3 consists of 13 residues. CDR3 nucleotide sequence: TGTGCCAGCAGCGACAGGGTCGATTCACCCCTCCACTTT. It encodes CASSDRVDSPLHF.

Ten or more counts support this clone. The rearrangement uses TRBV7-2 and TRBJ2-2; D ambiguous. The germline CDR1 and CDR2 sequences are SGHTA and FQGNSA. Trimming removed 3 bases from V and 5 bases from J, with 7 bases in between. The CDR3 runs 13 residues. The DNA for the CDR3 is TGTGCCAGCAGCTTTTGGAGAACCGGGGAGCTGTTTTTT. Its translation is CASSFWRTGELFF. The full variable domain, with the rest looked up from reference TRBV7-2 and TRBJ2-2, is GAGVSQSPSNKVTEKGKDVELRCDPISGHTALYWYRQSLGQGLEFLIYFQGNSAPDKSGLPSDRFSAERTGGSVSTLTIQRTQQEDSAVYLCASSFWRTGELFFGEGSRLTVL.

The CDR3 DNA follows: TGCGCCAGCAGCTTGGGATCCTATGAAGCTTTCTTT. This translates into CASSLGSYEAFF. The rearrangement uses TRBV5-1 and TRBJ1-1, with D hard to call. Trimming took off 0 bases at V and 7 bases at J, with 7 bases between the two ends. This CDR3 is 12 amino acids long. Germline assignment: CDR1 SGHRS and CDR2 YFSETQ. Drawing the rest from reference TRBV5-1 and TRBJ1-1, the complete variable domain is KAGVTQTPRYLIKTRGQQVTLSCSPISGHRSVSWYQQTPGQGLQFLFEYFSETQRNKGNFPGRFSGRQFSNSRSEMNVSTLELGDSALYLCASSLGSYEAFFGQGTRLTVV.

The CDR3 protein is CASSLRQGAITDTQYF. CDR3 nucleotide sequence: TGTGCCAGCAGCTTGAGACAGGGGGCCATCACAGATACGCAGTATTTT. This chain uses TRBV5-4 with TRBJ2-3; 10 positions match TRBD1. Germline V gene lookup returns CDR1 SGHNT and CDR2 YYREEE (reference sequence). CDR3 size: 16 residues. V trimming: 1 base; J trimming: 2 bases; junction bases outside the gene matches: 4. The full variable domain, its missing parts supplied by reference TRBV5-4 and TRBJ2-3, is ETGVTQSPTHLIKTRGQQVTLRCSSQSGHNTVSWYQQALGQGPQFIFQYYREEENGRGNFPPRFSGLQFPNYSSELNVNALELDDSALYLCASSLRQGAITDTQYFGPGTRLTVL.

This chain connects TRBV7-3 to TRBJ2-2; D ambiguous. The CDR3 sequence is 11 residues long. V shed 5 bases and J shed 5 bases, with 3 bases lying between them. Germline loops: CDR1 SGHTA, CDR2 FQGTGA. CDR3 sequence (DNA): TGTGCCAGCAGCCTTACCGGGGAGCTGTTTTTT. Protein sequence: CASSLTGELFF.

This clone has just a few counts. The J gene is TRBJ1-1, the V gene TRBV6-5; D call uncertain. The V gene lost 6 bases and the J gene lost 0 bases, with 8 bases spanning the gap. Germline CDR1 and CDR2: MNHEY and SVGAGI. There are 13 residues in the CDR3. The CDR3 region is CASSSDVNTEAFF. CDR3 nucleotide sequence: TGTGCCAGCAGCAGCGATGTGAACACTGAAGCTTTCTTT.

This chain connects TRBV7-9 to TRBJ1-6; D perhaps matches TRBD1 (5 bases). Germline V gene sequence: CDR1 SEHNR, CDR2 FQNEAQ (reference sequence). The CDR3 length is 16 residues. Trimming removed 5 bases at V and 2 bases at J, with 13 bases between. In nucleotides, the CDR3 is TGTGCCAGCAGCCAACAGCTGGACACCTATAATTCACCCCTCCACTTT. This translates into CASSQQLDTYNSPLHF. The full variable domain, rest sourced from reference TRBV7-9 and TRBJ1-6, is DTGVSQNPRHKITKRGQNVTFRCDPISEHNRLYWYRQTLGQGPEFLTYFQNEAQLEKSRLLSDRFSAERPKGSFSTLEIQRTEQGDSAMYLCASSQQLDTYNSPLHFGNGTRLTVT.

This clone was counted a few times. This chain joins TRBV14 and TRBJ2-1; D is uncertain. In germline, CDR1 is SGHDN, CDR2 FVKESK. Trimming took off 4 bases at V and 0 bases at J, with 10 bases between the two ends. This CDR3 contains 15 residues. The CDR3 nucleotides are TGTGCCAGCAGCCCTTTATTTAGCTCCTACAATGAGCAGTTCTTC. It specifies CASSPLFSSYNEQFF.

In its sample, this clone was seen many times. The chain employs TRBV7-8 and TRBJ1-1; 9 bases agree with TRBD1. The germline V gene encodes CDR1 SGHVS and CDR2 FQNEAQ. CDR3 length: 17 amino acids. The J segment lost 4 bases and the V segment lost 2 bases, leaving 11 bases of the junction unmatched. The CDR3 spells CASSLWTGEGLGTEAFF. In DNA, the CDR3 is TGTGCCAGCAGCTTATGGACAGGGGAGGGTTTGGGCACTGAAGCTTTCTTT.

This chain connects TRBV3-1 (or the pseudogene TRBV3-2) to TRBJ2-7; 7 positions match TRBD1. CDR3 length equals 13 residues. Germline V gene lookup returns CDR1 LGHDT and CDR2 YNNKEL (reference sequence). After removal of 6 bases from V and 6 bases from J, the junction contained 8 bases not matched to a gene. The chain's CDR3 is CASSFGQVPEQYF. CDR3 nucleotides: TGTGCCAGCAGTTTCGGACAGGTCCCCGAGCAGTACTTC.

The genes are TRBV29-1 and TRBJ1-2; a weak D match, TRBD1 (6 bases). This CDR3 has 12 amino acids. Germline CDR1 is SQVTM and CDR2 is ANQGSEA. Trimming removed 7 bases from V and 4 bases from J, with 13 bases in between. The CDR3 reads CSAETGLYGYTF. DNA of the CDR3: TGCAGCGCGGAAACAGGGCTCTATGGCTACACCTTC.

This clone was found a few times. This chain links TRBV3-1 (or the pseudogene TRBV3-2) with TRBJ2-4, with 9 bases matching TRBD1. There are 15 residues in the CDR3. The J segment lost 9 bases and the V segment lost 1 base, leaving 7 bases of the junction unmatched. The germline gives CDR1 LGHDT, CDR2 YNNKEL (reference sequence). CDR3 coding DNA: TGTGCCAGCAGCCAAGGGGGGGACAGGGAGGTCATTCAGTACTTC. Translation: CASSQGGDREVIQYF.

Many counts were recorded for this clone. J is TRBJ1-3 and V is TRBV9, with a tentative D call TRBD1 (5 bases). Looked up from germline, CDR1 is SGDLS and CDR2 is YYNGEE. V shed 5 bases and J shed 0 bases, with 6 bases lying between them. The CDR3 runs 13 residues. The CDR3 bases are TGTGCCAGCAGTGACAGCTCTGGAAACACCATATATTTT. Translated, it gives CASSDSSGNTIYF. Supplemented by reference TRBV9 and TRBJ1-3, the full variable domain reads DSGVTQTPKHLITATGQRVTLRCSPRSGDLSVYWYQQSLDQGLQFLIQYYNGEERAKGNILERFSAQQFPDLHSELNLSSLELGDSALYFCASSDSSGNTIYFGEGSWLTVV.

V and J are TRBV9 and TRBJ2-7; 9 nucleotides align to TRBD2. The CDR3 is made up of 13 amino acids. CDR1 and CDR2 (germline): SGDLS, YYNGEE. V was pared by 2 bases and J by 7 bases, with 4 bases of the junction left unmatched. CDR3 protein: CASSVGTSNEQYF. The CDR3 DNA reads TGTGCCAGCAGCGTCGGGACTAGCAATGAGCAGTACTTC.

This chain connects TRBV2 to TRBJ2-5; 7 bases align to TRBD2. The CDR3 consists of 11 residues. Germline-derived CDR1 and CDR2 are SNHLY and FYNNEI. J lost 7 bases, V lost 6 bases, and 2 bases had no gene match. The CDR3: CASRPGGTQYF. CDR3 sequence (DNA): TGTGCCAGCAGGCCGGGGGGGACCCAGTACTTC.

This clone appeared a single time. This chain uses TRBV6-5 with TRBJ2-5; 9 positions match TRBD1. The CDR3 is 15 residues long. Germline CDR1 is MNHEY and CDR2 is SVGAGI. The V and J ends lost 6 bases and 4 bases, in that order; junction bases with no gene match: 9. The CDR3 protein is CASSKGGTGRETQYF. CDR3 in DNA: TGTGCCAGCAGCAAGGGGGGGACAGGGAGAGAGACCCAGTACTTC.

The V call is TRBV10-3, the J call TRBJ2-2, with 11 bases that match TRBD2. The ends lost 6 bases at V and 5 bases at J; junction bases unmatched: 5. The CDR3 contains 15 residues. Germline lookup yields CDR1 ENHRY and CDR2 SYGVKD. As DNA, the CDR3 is TGTGCCATCAGCCCTCTAGCGGGAGGTACCGGGGAGCTGTTTTTT. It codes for CAISPLAGGTGELFF.

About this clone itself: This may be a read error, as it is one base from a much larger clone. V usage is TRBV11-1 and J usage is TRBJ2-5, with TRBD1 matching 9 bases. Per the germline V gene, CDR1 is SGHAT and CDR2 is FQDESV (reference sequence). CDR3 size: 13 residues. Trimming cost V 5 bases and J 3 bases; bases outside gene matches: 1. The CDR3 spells CASSRDREETQYF. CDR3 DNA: TGTGCCAGCAGCCGGGACAGGGAAGAGACCCAGTACTTC.

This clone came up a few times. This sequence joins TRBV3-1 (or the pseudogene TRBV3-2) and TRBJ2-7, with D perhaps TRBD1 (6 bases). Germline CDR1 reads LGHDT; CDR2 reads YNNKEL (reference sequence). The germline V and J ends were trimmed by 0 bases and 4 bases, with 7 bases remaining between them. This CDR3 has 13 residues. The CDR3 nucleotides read TGTGCCAGCAGCCAAGAAGACAGGTACGAGCAGTACTTC. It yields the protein CASSQEDRYEQYF.

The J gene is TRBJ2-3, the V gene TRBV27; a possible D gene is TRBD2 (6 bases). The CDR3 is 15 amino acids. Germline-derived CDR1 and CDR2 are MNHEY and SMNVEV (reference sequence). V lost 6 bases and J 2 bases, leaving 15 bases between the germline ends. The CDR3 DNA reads TGTGCCAGCAGCCCTTCGGACTACTACACAGATACGCAGTATTTT. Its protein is CASSPSDYYTDTQYF.

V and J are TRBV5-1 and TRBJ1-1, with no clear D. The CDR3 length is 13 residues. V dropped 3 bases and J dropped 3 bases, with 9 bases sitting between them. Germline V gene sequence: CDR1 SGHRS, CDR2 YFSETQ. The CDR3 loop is CASSYRRDTEAFF. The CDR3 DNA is TGCGCCAGCAGCTACCGACGGGACACTGAAGCTTTCTTT.

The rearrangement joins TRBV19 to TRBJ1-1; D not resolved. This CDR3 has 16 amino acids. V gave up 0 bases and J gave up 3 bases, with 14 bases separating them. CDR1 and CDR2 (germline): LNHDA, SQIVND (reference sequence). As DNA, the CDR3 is TGTGCCAGTAGTATAGATGAAACAACGACTGACACTGAAGCTTTCTTT. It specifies CASSIDETTTDTEAFF.

The CDR3 DNA reads as TGTGCCAGCAGGGGGAGGGCCTCACCATACAATGAGCAGTTCTTC. Translating it yields CASRGRASPYNEQFF. The chain uses TRBV28 and TRBJ2-1, with 7 bases fitting TRBD2. V lost 6 bases, J lost 4 bases, and 9 bases stayed unmatched. The CDR3 has 15 amino acids. Germline assignment: CDR1 MDHEN and CDR2 SYDVKM.

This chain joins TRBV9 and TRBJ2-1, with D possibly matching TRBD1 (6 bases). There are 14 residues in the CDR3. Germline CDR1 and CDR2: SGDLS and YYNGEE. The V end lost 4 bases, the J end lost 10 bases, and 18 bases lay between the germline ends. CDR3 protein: CASSRSTSRGEQFF. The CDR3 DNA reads TGTGCCAGCAGCAGATCCACCTCGAGGGGGGAGCAGTTCTTC.

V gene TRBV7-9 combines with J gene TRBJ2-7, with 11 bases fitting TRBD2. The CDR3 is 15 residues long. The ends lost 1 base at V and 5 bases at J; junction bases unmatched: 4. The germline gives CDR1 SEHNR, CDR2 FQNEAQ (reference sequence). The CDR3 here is CASSLGLAGPHEQYF. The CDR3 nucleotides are TGTGCCAGCAGCTTAGGACTAGCGGGACCCCACGAGCAGTACTTC.

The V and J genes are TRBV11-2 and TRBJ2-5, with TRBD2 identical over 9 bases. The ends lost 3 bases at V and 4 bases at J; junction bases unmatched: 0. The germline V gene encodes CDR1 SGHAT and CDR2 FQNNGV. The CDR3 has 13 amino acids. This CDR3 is CASSLTSGETQYF. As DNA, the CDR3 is TGTGCCAGCAGCTTGACTAGCGGAGAGACCCAGTACTTC.